The clone carrying this T cell receptor (beta chain) was counted ten times or more. The sample comes from a study of blood T cell repertoires in COVID-19. Background on the study: The United States, Italy and Spain were the sources of the acute and convalescent COVID-19 samples.

The CDR3 consists of 15 residues. The trim removed 7 bases at V and 5 bases at J, leaving 12 bases unmatched. The germline gives CDR1 LNHDA, CDR2 SQIVND (reference sequence). The protocol was immunoSEQ multiplex PCR, while the TCRdb copy is restricted to in-frame clones and leaves out a portion. Of 15,000 to 20,000 clones listed, more than 75% are singletons. V is TRBV19 and J is TRBJ2-7; 9 nucleotides align to TRBD2. The sequence was obtained from a man aged 55 to 70 with active or convalescent COVID-19. The sequencing sample was made of peripheral blood. The CDR3 DNA follows: TGTGCCAGTAACAGAGACTTAGCGGGAGATGACGAGCAGTACTTC. This translates into CASNRDLAGDDEQYF.